Below, 14 T cell receptor beta chains from the same sample are listed, as sequenced in a study of Ad26.COV2.S vaccination and SARS-CoV-2 variants. Sequenced by immunoSEQ multiplex PCR; TCRdb stores in-frame clones only, minus some. The table lists around 310,000 clones, roughly 90% of them singletons. Treatment of the sample: 19 received Ad26.COV2.S at low or high dose, single or two shots; about five received placebo; per-sample allocation not given. It was on day 63 after the first vaccine or placebo injection that samples were taken. The sequenced sample was peripheral blood, obtained in a trial of Ad26.COV2.S vaccine versus placebo. The receptors derive from a person between 18 and 65 years old who received the Ad26.COV2.S COVID-19 vaccine or a placebo.

V is TRBV4-3 and J is TRBJ2-6; D remains ambiguous. The CDR3 spans 15 residues. V lost 0 bases and J lost 1, with 4 bases in between. Germline assignment: CDR1 LGHNA and CDR2 YSLEER. The DNA of the CDR3 is TGCGCCAGCAGCCAAGATCTTTCTGGGGCCAACGTCCTGACTTTC. This codes for CASSQDLSGANVLTF.

J is TRBJ1-1 and V is TRBV28, with 11 bases aligning to TRBD1. Germline lookup yields CDR1 MDHEN and CDR2 SYDVKM. The CDR3 is 16 residues long. V was pared by 8 bases and J by 6 bases, with 14 bases of the junction left unmatched. The DNA for the CDR3 is TGTGCCAGCCGCCCACCTCTCTCGGACAGGGGGCCTGAAGCTTTCTTT. Translated: CASRPPLSDRGPEAFF.

The chain carries TRBV7-2 and TRBJ1-2; no definite D call. In germline, CDR1 is SGHTA, CDR2 FQGNSA. The CDR3 spans 13 residues. Trimming took off 4 bases at V and 1 base at J, with 7 bases between the two ends. As DNA, the CDR3 is TGTGCCAGCAGCTCCTACAGTAACTATGGCTACACCTTC. Translating gives CASSSYSNYGYTF.

The V call is TRBV6-2 or TRBV6-3, the J call TRBJ2-7; 10 nucleotides line up with TRBD2. J was trimmed by 2 bases and V by 0 bases; bases with no gene match: 7. The CDR3 contains 17 residues. CDR1 and CDR2 from the germline V gene are MNHEY and SVGEGT. CDR3 loop: CASSYSLAGGGTYEQYV. The CDR3 DNA follows: TGTGCCAGCAGTTACTCTTTAGCGGGAGGTGGAACCTACGAGCAGTACGTC.

The chain uses TRBV28 and TRBJ1-1; no clear D gene. CDR3 length equals 12 residues. CDR1 MDHEN and CDR2 SYDVKM come from the germline V gene. The germline V and J ends were trimmed by 7 bases and 3 bases, with 9 bases remaining between them. The CDR3 sequence: CASMGGHTEAFF. CDR3 sequence (DNA): TGTGCCAGCATGGGTGGACACACTGAAGCTTTCTTT.

V is TRBV5-1 and J is TRBJ2-1, with 8 bases matching TRBD1. The CDR3 sequence is 15 residues long. V dropped 2 bases and J dropped 3; count of bases not matched to a gene: 4. Germline CDR1 is SGHRS and CDR2 is YFSETQ. The CDR3 loop reads CASSLGTGNYNEQFF. The CDR3 DNA reads as TGCGCCAGCAGCTTAGGGACAGGTAACTACAATGAGCAGTTCTTC.

The CDR3 sequence: CASSSWTGNTEAFF. The DNA for the CDR3 is TGTGCCAGCAGCTCCTGGACGGGGAACACTGAAGCTTTCTTT. The rearrangement links TRBV11-3 to TRBJ1-1; no reliable D call. V gave up 4 bases and J gave up 1 base, with 10 bases separating them. The germline gives CDR1 SGHNT, CDR2 YENEEA. This CDR3 is 14 amino acids long.

DNA for the CDR3: TGTGCCAGCAGCTTGGCAAGCATTGGCGTCCCGGGAACTGAAGCTTTCTTT. The encoded protein is CASSLASIGVPGTEAFF. The chain is built from TRBV5-4 and TRBJ1-1; D remains ambiguous. The V end was cut by 0 bases, the J end by 5 bases, with 20 bases between. The V gene's germline CDR1 is SGHNT and CDR2 YYREEE (reference sequence). The CDR3 is 17 residues long.

This sequence joins TRBV4-3 and TRBJ1-1, with D perhaps matching TRBD1 (5 bases). The CDR3 consists of 19 residues. CDR1 and CDR2 (germline): LGHNA, YSLEER. V lost 4 bases and J lost 2, with 26 bases in between. In nucleotides, the CDR3 is TGCGCCAGCAGCCCCCCCATTGCGAGCGGCCGCGGGGCAAACACTGAAGCTTTCTTT. Protein sequence: CASSPPIASGRGANTEAFF.

The rearrangement uses TRBV28 and TRBJ1-5; TRBD1 is a possible D gene (5 bases). The germline CDR1 and CDR2 sequences are MDHEN and SYDVKM. The CDR3 contains 13 residues. Trimming stripped 5 bases from V and 4 bases from J, with 9 bases between. The CDR3 is CASSIDSNQPQHF. CDR3 in DNA: TGTGCCAGCAGTATAGACAGTAATCAGCCCCAGCATTTT. Full variable domain (remainder filled in from reference TRBV28 and TRBJ1-5): DVKVTQSSRYLVKRTGEKVFLECVQDMDHENMFWYRQDPGLGLRLIYFSYDVKMKEKGDIPEGYSVSREKKERFSLILESASTNQTSMYLCASSIDSNQPQHFGDGTRLSIL.

The chain joins TRBV13 to TRBJ2-3, with D perhaps TRBD2 (5 bases). The CDR3 extends over 17 amino acids. Germline-derived CDR1 and CDR2 are PRHDT and FYEKMQ (reference sequence). The V end was cut by 2 bases, the J end by 5 bases, with 20 bases between. The CDR3 bases are TGTGCCAGCAGCTTATCCCCCTTTCAGGAGAGCGGAGATACGCAGTATTTT. This translates into CASSLSPFQESGDTQYF. The whole variable domain, filled in from reference TRBV13 and TRBJ2-3, reads AAGVIQSPRHLIKEKRETATLKCYPIPRHDTVYWYQQGPGQDPQFLISFYEKMQSDKGSIPDRFSAQQFSDYHSELNMSSLELGDSALYFCASSLSPFQESGDTQYFGPGTRLTVL.

This clone was observed many times. This chain joins TRBV28 and TRBJ2-3; 14 bases line up with TRBD2. Germline assignment: CDR1 MDHEN and CDR2 SYDVKM. The CDR3 has 17 residues. The ends lost 2 bases at V and 5 bases at J; junction bases unmatched: 6. Here the CDR3 DNA reads TGTGCCAGCAGTTTACCGACTAGCGGGAGGGCCCGAGATACGCAGTATTTT. It specifies CASSLPTSGRARDTQYF.

The chain employs TRBV19 and TRBJ1-1; D is undetermined. Per germline, CDR1 LNHDA and CDR2 SQIVND (reference sequence). The length of the CDR3 is 15 residues. Between the trimmed V and J ends, which lost 1 base and 0 bases, there was a span of 9 bases. CDR3 loop: CASSIGVELNTEAFF. DNA for the CDR3: TGTGCCAGTAGTATAGGGGTTGAACTGAACACTGAAGCTTTCTTT.

The rearrangement joins TRBV3-1 (or the pseudogene TRBV3-2) to TRBJ1-5; D not certain. This CDR3 contains 13 residues. Trimming removed 1 base at V and 2 bases at J, with 3 bases between. CDR1 and CDR2 from the germline V gene are LGHDT and YNNKEL (reference sequence). This chain's CDR3 is CASSQAGNQPQHF. The CDR3 nucleotides are TGTGCCAGCAGCCAAGCAGGCAATCAGCCCCAGCATTTT.